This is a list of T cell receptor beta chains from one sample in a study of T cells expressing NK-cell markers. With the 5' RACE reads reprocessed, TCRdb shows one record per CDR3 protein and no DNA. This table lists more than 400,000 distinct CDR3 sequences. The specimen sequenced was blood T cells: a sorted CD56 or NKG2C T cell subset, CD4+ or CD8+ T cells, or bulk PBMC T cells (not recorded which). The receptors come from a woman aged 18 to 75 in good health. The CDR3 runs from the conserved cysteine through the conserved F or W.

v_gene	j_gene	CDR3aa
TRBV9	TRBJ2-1	CASSEGGTAYNEQFF
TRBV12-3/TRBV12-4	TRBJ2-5	CASSPTGGPETQYF
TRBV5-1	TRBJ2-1	CASSLESISSYNEQFF
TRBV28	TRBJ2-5	CASSSPSDRGLQETQYF
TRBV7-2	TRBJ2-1	CASSLAGVWNEQFF
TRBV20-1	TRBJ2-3	CSARGEDTQYF
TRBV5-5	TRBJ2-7	CASSFSLQGIYEQYF
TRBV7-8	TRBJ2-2	CASSTRLAGATGELFF
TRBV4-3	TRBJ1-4	CASSQDGTGREKLFF
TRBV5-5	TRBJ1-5	CASSLGEGSIEVNQPQHF
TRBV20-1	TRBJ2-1	CSAWLATSNEQFF
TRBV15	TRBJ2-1	CATSRDRRTSGYNEQFF
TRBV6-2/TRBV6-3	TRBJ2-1	CASRLAGGNNEQFF
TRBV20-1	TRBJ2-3	CSANKGSGRDTDTQYF
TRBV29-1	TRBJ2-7	CSVVGNSYYEQYF
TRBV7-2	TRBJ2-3	CASSSWGVPDTQYF
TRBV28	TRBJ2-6	CASSAPLGGGANVLTF
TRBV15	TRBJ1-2	CATSSTGPAHGYTF
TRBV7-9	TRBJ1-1	CASSLAPGADTEAFF
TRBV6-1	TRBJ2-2	CASCQGTRLHTGELFF
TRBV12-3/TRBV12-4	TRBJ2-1	CASSFSGRAFRYEQFF
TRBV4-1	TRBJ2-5	CASKGSLGTAQETQYF
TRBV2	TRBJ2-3	CAGLLSGGADTQYF
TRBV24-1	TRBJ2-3	CATGSGRTSTDTQYF
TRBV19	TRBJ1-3	CASTTGTNSGNTIYF
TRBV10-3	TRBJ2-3	CAISEAGNTDTQYF
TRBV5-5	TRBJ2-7	CASSLLGEQYF
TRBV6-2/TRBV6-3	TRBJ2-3	CASSTTVTSTDTQYF
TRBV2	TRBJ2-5	CASSEEREHQGTQYF
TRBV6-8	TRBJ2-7	CASSYSNPRDAQINEQYF
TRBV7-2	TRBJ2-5	CASSSTSDQETQYF
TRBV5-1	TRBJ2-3	CASSQGLAGRGSPDTQYF
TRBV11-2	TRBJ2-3	CASSLVNGYSGTGDTQYF
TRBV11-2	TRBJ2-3	CASSLDAPPGLSTDTQYF
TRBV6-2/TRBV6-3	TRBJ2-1	CASSYLDPIHNEQFF